This is a list of T cell receptor beta chains from one sample in a study of T cell responses to AZD1222 COVID-19 vaccine. Produced via immunoSEQ multiplex PCR; TCRdb's table is partial and in-frame only. The repertoire holds 90,000 to 120,000 clones, with roughly 90% as singletons. The sample here was peripheral blood, taken 28 days after the second AZD1222 dose. Source of these receptors: an adult who received the AZD1222 COVID-19 vaccine. CDR3s include the opening cysteine and the closing phenylalanine or tryptophan. D genes are given only for firm matches. Only part of the rows carry a size: once, few, many, or a class if the clone is expanded.

TRBJ2-1 | TRBV5-4 | NA | NA | CASSLDSEQFF | TGTGCCAGCAGCTTGGATTCTGAGCAGTTCTTC
TRBJ1-6 | TRBV30 | NA | NA | CAWTANSPLHF | TGTGCCTGGACGGCGAATTCACCCCTCCACTTT
TRBJ1-1 | TRBV7-9 | NA | TRBD1 | CASSLLGTGNTEAFF | TGTGCCAGCAGCCTACTCGGGACAGGGAACACTGAAGCTTTCTTT
TRBJ2-1 | TRBV15 | few | NA | CATSRERVSGTEQFF | TGTGCCACCAGCAGAGAGAGAGTATCGGGGACTGAGCAGTTCTTC
TRBJ2-1 | TRBV30 | once | NA | CAWRVRRNEQFF | TGTGCCTGGAGGGTCAGGAGGAATGAGCAGTTCTTC
TRBJ2-7 | TRBV3-1/TRBV3-2 | NA | TRBD2 | CASSQDWTSGSNEQYF | TGTGCCAGCAGCCAAGACTGGACTAGCGGGAGTAACGAGCAGTACTTC
TRBJ1-4 | TRBV28 | NA | TRBD1 | CASSLTGPNEKLFF | TGTGCCAGCAGTTTGACAGGGCCTAATGAAAAACTGTTTTTT
TRBJ2-2 | TRBV6-2/TRBV6-3 | once | NA | CASSYSPGEYGTTNTGELFF | TGTGCCAGCAGTTACTCCCCTGGAGAATATGGTACCACGAACACCGGGGAGCTGTTTTTT
TRBJ2-6 | TRBV20-1 | few | NA | CSASLSGANVLTF | TGCAGTGCTAGTCTGTCTGGGGCCAACGTCCTGACTTTC
TRBJ1-2 | TRBV27 | NA | TRBD1 | CASRRTGMDGYTF | TGTGCCAGCAGAAGGACAGGGATGGATGGCTACACCTTC